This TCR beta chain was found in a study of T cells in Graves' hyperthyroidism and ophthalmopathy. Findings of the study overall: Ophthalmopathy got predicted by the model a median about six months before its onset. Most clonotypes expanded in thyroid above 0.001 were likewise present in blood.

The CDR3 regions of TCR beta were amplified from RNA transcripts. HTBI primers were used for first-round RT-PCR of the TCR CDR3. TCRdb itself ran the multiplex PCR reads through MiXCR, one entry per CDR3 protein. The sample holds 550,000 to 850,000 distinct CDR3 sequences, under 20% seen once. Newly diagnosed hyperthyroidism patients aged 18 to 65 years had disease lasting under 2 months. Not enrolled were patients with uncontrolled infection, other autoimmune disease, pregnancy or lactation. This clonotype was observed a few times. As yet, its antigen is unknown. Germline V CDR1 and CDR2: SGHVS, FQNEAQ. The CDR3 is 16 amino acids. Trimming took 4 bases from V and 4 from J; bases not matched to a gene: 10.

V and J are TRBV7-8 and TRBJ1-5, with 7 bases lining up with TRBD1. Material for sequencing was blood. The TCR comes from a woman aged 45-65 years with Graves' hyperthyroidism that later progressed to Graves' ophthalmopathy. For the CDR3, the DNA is TGTGCCAGCAGCTCTACAAAACAGGGGCGTAATCAGCCCCAGCATTTT. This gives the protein CASSSTKQGRNQPQHF.